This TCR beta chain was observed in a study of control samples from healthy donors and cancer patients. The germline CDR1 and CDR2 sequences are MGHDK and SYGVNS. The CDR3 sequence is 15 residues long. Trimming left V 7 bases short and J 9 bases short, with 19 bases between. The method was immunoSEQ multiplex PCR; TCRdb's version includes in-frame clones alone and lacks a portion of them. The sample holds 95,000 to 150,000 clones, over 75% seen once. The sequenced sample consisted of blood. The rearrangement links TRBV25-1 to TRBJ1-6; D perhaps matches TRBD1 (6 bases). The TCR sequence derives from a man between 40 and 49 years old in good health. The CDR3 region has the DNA TGTGCCAGCACCGAAACCGCAGGGGCAGGTTCACCCCTCCACTTT. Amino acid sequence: CASTETAGAGSPLHF.